The next 21 T cell receptor beta chains were all read from a single sample in a study of T cells in Graves' hyperthyroidism and ophthalmopathy. Amplified TCR beta CDR3 regions derived from RNA transcripts. The HTBI primer set drove a first-round RT-PCR of the TCR CDR3. TCRdb reprocessed the multiplex PCR reads via MiXCR and lists one record per CDR3 protein. The data show around 300,000 distinct CDR3 sequences, about an eighth seen once. Sequences were obtained from blood. These receptors all stem from a woman in her twenties or thirties with Graves' hyperthyroidism that later progressed to Graves' ophthalmopathy.

The J gene is TRBJ2-7, the V gene TRBV6-1, with a possible D match to TRBD2 (6 bases). The CDR3 totals 14 residues. Trimming cost V 6 bases and J 5 bases, with 17 bases left between them. Germline V gene lookup returns CDR1 MNHNS and CDR2 SASEGT. CDR3 region: CASSRGPAGHEQYF. In DNA, the CDR3 is TGTGCCAGCAGCCGAGGACCAGCGGGCCACGAGCAGTACTTC.

This clonotype was counted at least ten times. This rearrangement joins TRBV7-2 to TRBJ2-1; the D gene is possibly TRBD2 (6 bases). The germline gives CDR1 SGHTA, CDR2 FQGNSA. Trimming left V 3 bases short and J 7 bases short, with 16 bases between. This CDR3 comprises 15 residues. The CDR3 nucleotides are TGTGCCAGCAGCTTGGGGGGAGGTTTCCTTAATGAGCAGTTCTTC. As protein: CASSLGGGFLNEQFF.

The rearrangement joins TRBV5-6 to TRBJ2-3; 9 bases match TRBD1. With V trimmed by 0 bases and J by 4 bases, 12 bases remained unmatched. Germline V gene data show CDR1 as SGHDT and CDR2 as YYEEEE. The length of the CDR3 is 18 residues. This chain's CDR3 is CASSLGTGAGVISDTQYF. The CDR3 bases are TGTGCCAGCAGCTTGGGGACAGGGGCGGGAGTGATCTCAGATACGCAGTATTTT.

This clonotype has only a few counts. The chain combines TRBV5-6 with TRBJ1-4; TRBD1 is a possible D gene (6 bases). Trimming shortened V by 0 bases and J by 4 bases, and 13 bases separated the two germline ends. Germline V gene lookup returns CDR1 SGHDT and CDR2 YYEEEE. This CDR3 is 16 amino acids long. The CDR3 protein is CASSLGDRRYNEKLFF. The CDR3 DNA is TGTGCCAGCAGCTTGGGTGACAGGAGGTATAATGAAAAACTGTTTTTT.

In DNA, the CDR3 is TGTGCCAGCAGTGTGAAAGAAGCTTTCTTT. Its protein is CASSVKEAFF. The chain carries TRBV6-1 and TRBJ1-1; no reliable D call. Germline CDR1 reads MNHNS; CDR2 reads SASEGT. V lost 4 bases and J 8 bases, leaving 5 bases between the germline ends. The CDR3 sequence is 10 residues long.

This clonotype has only a few counts. This sequence joins TRBV3-1 and TRBJ2-2; 12 positions agree with TRBD2. V lost 6 bases, J lost 7 bases, and 12 bases stayed unmatched. Germline assignment: CDR1 LGHDT and CDR2 YNNKEL (reference sequence). The CDR3 contains 17 residues. The CDR3 bases are TGTGCCAGCAGAGAGAGACTAGCGGGGGCCCCAGGCGGGGAGCTGTTTTTT. Translated, it gives CASRERLAGAPGGELFF.

J is TRBJ2-3 and V is TRBV4-3; TRBD2 agrees at 10 bases. Germline CDR1 is LGHNA and CDR2 is YSLEER. CDR3 length: 16 residues. The V gene end was trimmed by 4 bases and the J gene end by 1 base; junction bases not matched to a gene: 5. The CDR3 sequence: CASSPSGTSGTDTQYF. CDR3 DNA: TGCGCCAGCAGCCCCTCCGGGACTAGCGGCACAGATACGCAGTATTTT.

This clonotype has at least ten counts. This chain joins TRBV14 and TRBJ2-1; unclear D gene. V was cut by 2 bases and J by 0 bases, with 8 bases left in between. CDR1 is SGHDN and CDR2 is FVKESK in the germline V gene. The CDR3 spans 15 residues. The CDR3 sequence: CASSQWVSSYNEQFF. CDR3 nucleotides: TGTGCCAGCAGCCAATGGGTTAGCTCCTACAATGAGCAGTTCTTC.

This clonotype was seen ten or more times. The CDR3 DNA is TGTGCCAGCAGTCAAGGGCGCGAGCAGTTCTTC. Residues: CASSQGREQFF. The J gene is TRBJ2-1, the V gene TRBV27; D is ambiguous. Germline CDR1 is MNHEY and CDR2 is SMNVEV (reference sequence). Trimming removed 5 bases at V and 10 bases at J, with 9 bases between. The CDR3 has 11 amino acids.

This clonotype was counted ten times or more. The CDR3 nucleotides read TGTGCCTGGAAGACGGGCCCGAACACCGGGGAGCTGTTTTTT. It encodes CAWKTGPNTGELFF. The gene calls are TRBV30 and TRBJ2-2; no firm D call. Between the trimmed V and J ends, which lost 4 bases and 0 bases, there was a span of 9 bases. The CDR3 length is 14 residues. Germline-derived CDR1 and CDR2 are GTSNPN and SVGIG (reference sequence).

This clonotype appeared many times. The chain has TRBV5-1 and TRBJ2-3; 8 bases agree with TRBD1. Unmatched junction bases numbered 1, after V lost 0 bases and J lost 1 base. From germline, CDR1 is SGHRS and CDR2 YFSETQ. The CDR3 is made up of 15 amino acids. The CDR3 DNA reads TGCGCCAGCAGCTTGGCAGGGGGCGGCACAGATACGCAGTATTTT. Translation: CASSLAGGGTDTQYF.

This clonotype was counted many times. The rearrangement joins TRBV20-1 to TRBJ1-2; 7 bases map to TRBD1. Losses at the gene ends were 2 bases for V and 6 bases for J; bases not matched to a gene: 6. The CDR3 has 13 amino acids. CDR1 and CDR2 from the germline V gene are DFQATT and SNEGSKA (reference sequence). CDR3 amino acids: CSARPPGGNGYTF. The CDR3 nucleotides read TGCAGTGCTAGACCGCCAGGGGGTAATGGCTACACCTTC.

This clonotype showed up many times. This chain joins TRBV13 and TRBJ1-1, with TRBD1 matching over 8 bases. The CDR3 totals 15 residues. In germline, CDR1 is PRHDT, CDR2 FYEKMQ (reference sequence). V lost 5 bases, J lost 5 bases, and 10 bases stayed unmatched. CDR3 protein: CASSADTGGSTEAFF. CDR3 nucleotides: TGTGCCAGCAGCGCGGATACAGGGGGAAGTACTGAAGCTTTCTTT.

This clonotype was detected many times. This sequence joins TRBV6-2 or TRBV6-3 and TRBJ1-1; D perhaps matches TRBD1 (6 bases). Trimming cost V 2 bases and J 1 base, with 11 bases left between them. Germline CDR1 and CDR2: MNHEY and SVGEGT. The CDR3 has 15 amino acids. The CDR3 coding sequence is TGTGCCAGCAGTTACCTGTCCAGGGGGAACACTGAAGCTTTCTTT. It yields the protein CASSYLSRGNTEAFF.

This clonotype has more than one count but fewer than ten. This may be a read error, as it is one base from a much larger clone. The J gene is TRBJ2-1, the V gene TRBV6-1, with 10 bases matching TRBD2. The germline V gene has CDR1 MNHNS and CDR2 SASEGT. This CDR3 has 14 residues. V was clipped by 5 bases and J by 3 bases; unmatched bases: 1. The CDR3 DNA reads TGTGCCAGCAGTTCTAGCGGGAGCTACAATGAGCAGTTCTTC. Encoded protein: CASSSSGSYNEQFF.

The chain couples TRBV12-3 or TRBV12-4 to TRBJ2-5; the match to TRBD2 covers 14 bases. The ends lost 3 bases at V and 2 bases at J; junction bases unmatched: 11. The CDR3 length is 19 residues. The CDR3 DNA is TGTGCCAGCAGTTTCATCTCGCGCCGACTAGCGGGAGGGCAAGAGACCCAGTACTTC. Translating it yields CASSFISRRLAGGQETQYF.

The chain uses TRBV28 and TRBJ2-4; 8 nucleotides align to TRBD2. There are 21 residues in the CDR3. With V trimmed by 5 bases and J by 1 base, 22 bases remained unmatched. CDR1 and CDR2 (germline): MDHEN, SYDVKM. The CDR3 sequence: CASSTISGRAEVGKAKNIQYF. In nucleotides, the CDR3 is TGTGCCAGCAGTACCATTTCCGGGAGGGCCGAAGTTGGGAAGGCCAAAAACATTCAGTACTTC.

This clonotype was counted only a few times. The chain employs TRBV6-2 or TRBV6-3 and TRBJ1-5; D possibly corresponds to TRBD1 (6 bases). The CDR3 extends over 15 amino acids. V was shortened by 8 bases and J by 3 bases, with 17 bases between the two germline ends. Looked up from germline, CDR1 is MNHEY and CDR2 is SVGEGT. CDR3 sequence (DNA): TGTGCCAGCGCCCTCCTAGGACAGTTCAATCAGCCCCAGCATTTT. This sequence encodes CASALLGQFNQPQHF.

Only a few counts were recorded for this clonotype. V usage is TRBV5-1 and J usage is TRBJ2-2; the D gene is possibly TRBD1 (6 bases). Germline V gives CDR1 SGHRS, CDR2 YFSETQ. The CDR3 extends over 15 amino acids. Trimming stripped 4 bases from V and 1 base from J, with 11 bases between. Here the CDR3 reads CASSEWTVNTGELFF. The CDR3 DNA is TGCGCCAGCAGCGAATGGACAGTGAACACCGGGGAGCTGTTTTTT.

The V gene is TRBV5-1, the J gene TRBJ2-7; 8 bases line up with TRBD1. V shed 0 bases and J 7 bases; nucleotides not matched to a gene: 12. This CDR3 is built from 16 residues. Germline lookup yields CDR1 SGHRS and CDR2 YFSETQ. The CDR3 sequence is CASSLDRGEPLREQYF. CDR3 in DNA: TGCGCCAGCAGCTTGGACAGGGGGGAGCCCTTAAGGGAGCAGTACTTC.

The chain is built from TRBV2 and TRBJ1-3, with no clear D. This CDR3 comprises 14 residues. V lost 6 bases to trimming and J lost 0 bases, with 9 bases between them. Germline V CDR1 and CDR2: SNHLY, FYNNEI. CDR3 region: CASRQASSGNTIYF. The CDR3 DNA follows: TGTGCCAGCAGGCAGGCGAGCTCTGGAAACACCATATATTTT.